Each of the 29 T cell receptor beta chains below was sequenced from the same sample in a study of blood T cell repertoires in COVID-19 (dated by TCRdb to 2020 to 2022). Library generation was performed with the immunoSEQ multiplex PCR assay. In TCRdb, the immuneACCESS table is reduced to in-frame sequences with V and J assigned. These tables do not hold every clone; where another copy was compared, an unresolved V gene accounts for under half, and the others remain unexplained. This sample lists some 350,000 clones; around 91% were detected once. More than 3% of the sample lies in the top ten. Sequencing was performed on peripheral blood. The receptors derive from a woman under 30 who had recovered from COVID-19.

CDR3 coding DNA: TGTGCCAGCAGTTTAGGGACAGGGGGTTACAACACCTTC. It yields the protein CASSLGTGGYNTF. The chain has TRBV12-3 or TRBV12-4 and TRBJ1-2, with 10 bases aligning to TRBD1. J gave up 12 bases and V 1 base, and 5 bases lay outside the gene matches. The CDR3 is made up of 13 amino acids.

The chain links TRBV6-6 to TRBJ2-1, with D hard to call. The CDR3 runs 15 residues. V was pared by 0 bases and J by 9 bases, with 15 bases between. Germline assignment: CDR1 MNHNY and CDR2 SVGAGI (reference sequence). CDR3 region: CASSYSVNRPGEQFF. CDR3 DNA: TGTGCCAGCAGTTACTCGGTGAACCGTCCGGGTGAGCAGTTCTTC.

The CDR3 DNA reads TGCAGCGCCCAGGACTTATTGGGAGCTTTCTTT. This codes for CSAQDLLGAFF. The chain combines TRBV29-1 with TRBJ1-1; D is uncertain. The CDR3 totals 11 residues. CDR1 is SQVTM, CDR2 ANQGSEA, per germline. V was cut by 7 bases and J by 10 bases, with 16 bases left in between. The variable domain in full, completed from reference TRBV29-1 and TRBJ1-1, reads SAVISQKPSRDICQRGTSLTIQCQVDSQVTMMFWYRQQPGQSLTLIATANQGSEATYESGFVIDKFPISRPNLTFSTLTVSNMSPEDSSIYLCSAQDLLGAFFGQGTRLTVV.

The chain recombines TRBV6-5 with TRBJ2-1, with 9 bases identical to TRBD1. V lost 2 bases and J lost 11; bases outside the gene matches: 7. CDR3 length: 14 amino acids. CDR1 is MNHEY, CDR2 SVGAGI, per germline. The CDR3 region is CASSYGTGIGKQFF. CDR3 bases: TGTGCCAGCAGTTACGGGACAGGGATAGGAAAGCAGTTCTTC.

The chain is built from TRBV2 and TRBJ1-5; TRBD1 aligns across 7 bases. Unmatched junction bases numbered 8, after V lost 5 bases and J lost 1 base. The CDR3 loop spans 16 amino acids. Germline V gene lookup returns CDR1 SNHLY and CDR2 FYNNEI. The CDR3 DNA is TGTGCCAGCAGTTCAGAAGACAGGGTAAGCAATCAGCCCCAGCATTTT. Encoded protein: CASSSEDRVSNQPQHF.

This clone has more than one count but fewer than ten. The rearrangement uses TRBV6-2 or TRBV6-3 and TRBJ2-2; 15 bases line up with TRBD2. V lost 2 bases, J lost 3 bases, and 4 bases stayed unmatched. This CDR3 is built from 18 residues. Germline V lookup: CDR1 MNHEY, CDR2 SVGEGT. DNA for the CDR3: TGTGCCAGCAGTTACCGGGGACTAGCGGGAGGTGACACCGGGGAGCTGTTTTTT. Its protein product is CASSYRGLAGGDTGELFF.

This clone has a handful of counts. The chain joins TRBV4-1 to TRBJ1-1; D is ambiguous. The V end lost 6 bases, the J end lost 2 bases, and 13 bases lay between the germline ends. The CDR3 loop spans 14 amino acids. Per the germline V gene, CDR1 is MGHRA and CDR2 is YSYEKL. CDR3 in DNA: TGCGCCAGCAGGGGAGTCCTGAAAAACACTGAAGCTTTCTTT. Translated, it gives CASRGVLKNTEAFF.

The chain employs TRBV24-1 and TRBJ2-2, with D maybe TRBD2 (6 bases). The CDR3 is 17 amino acids. The V gene lost 0 bases and the J gene lost 3 bases, with 13 bases spanning the gap. Germline values: CDR1 KGHDR, CDR2 SFDVKD. In DNA, the CDR3 is TGTGCCACCAGTGATTTGCTCGCGGGACCCTACACCGGGGAGCTGTTTTTT. Its protein is CATSDLLAGPYTGELFF.

The CDR3 coding sequence is TGTGCCAGCAGCTCTCCGGGGCAAGAGACCCAGTACTTC. Translated: CASSSPGQETQYF. This chain connects TRBV6-5 to TRBJ2-5; D is possibly TRBD2 (5 bases). The CDR3 contains 13 residues. V gave up 6 bases and J gave up 2 bases, with 10 bases separating them. CDR1 and CDR2 from the germline V gene are MNHEY and SVGAGI.

In its sample, this clone was seen a few times. V usage is TRBV15 and J usage is TRBJ2-1; 10 bases match TRBD2. The CDR3 has 16 amino acids. Germline lookup yields CDR1 LNHNV and CDR2 YYDKDF (reference sequence). The J segment lost 6 bases and the V segment lost 0 bases, leaving 5 bases of the junction unmatched. The CDR3 reads CATSRDRAGGFNEQFF. CDR3 bases: TGTGCCACCAGCAGAGATCGAGCGGGAGGGTTCAATGAGCAGTTCTTC.

The chain employs TRBV5-1 and TRBJ1-3, with TRBD1 matching 8 bases. Per germline, CDR1 SGHRS and CDR2 YFSETQ. V lost 4 bases, J lost 4 bases, and 4 bases stayed unmatched. This CDR3 spans 14 amino acids. Here the CDR3 DNA reads TGCGCCAGCAGCCAGGGGGCCCTCGGAAACACCATATATTTT. It codes for CASSQGALGNTIYF.

The J gene is TRBJ2-6, the V gene TRBV18; D gene unclear. Trimming shortened V by 3 bases and J by 0 bases, and 12 bases separated the two germline ends. CDR3 length equals 17 residues. Germline V CDR1 and CDR2: KGHSH, LQKENI. The CDR3 here is CASSPNLEFSGANVLTF. The CDR3 DNA sequence: TGTGCCAGCTCACCGAATTTGGAGTTCTCTGGGGCCAACGTCCTGACTTTC.

CDR3 nucleotide sequence: TGCGCCAGCAGCCACCGACAGGGGGGCGCTTTCTTT. Its translation: CASSHRQGGAFF. The V gene is TRBV4-3, the J gene TRBJ1-1; 9 positions match TRBD1. This CDR3 has 12 amino acids. From germline, CDR1 is LGHNA and CDR2 YSLEER. After removal of 3 bases from V and 11 bases from J, the junction contained 4 bases not matched to a gene.

The V and J genes are TRBV30 and TRBJ1-5; the D is unclear. V shed 0 bases and J shed 7 bases, with 13 bases lying between them. The V gene's germline CDR1 is GTSNPN and CDR2 SVGIG (reference sequence). CDR3 length equals 14 residues. The DNA for the CDR3 is TGTGCCTGGAGTGTATCCCAGGTTGGACAGCCCCAGCATTTT. Residues: CAWSVSQVGQPQHF.

This rearrangement joins TRBV7-9 to TRBJ2-3; 12 nucleotides match TRBD2. With 5 bases clipped from V and 5 bases from J, the junction kept 5 bases outside the gene matches. The CDR3 is 15 residues long. From germline, CDR1 is SEHNR and CDR2 FQNEAQ (reference sequence). CDR3 sequence: CASSQTSGRGDTQYF. CDR3 bases: TGTGCCAGCAGCCAGACTAGCGGGAGAGGAGATACGCAGTATTTT.

Comments on this clone: Other DNA sequences of this sample code for an identical CDR3. The V call is TRBV7-9, the J call TRBJ1-1, with TRBD1 matching 9 bases. This CDR3 has 14 amino acids. Germline lookup yields CDR1 SEHNR and CDR2 FQNEAQ (reference sequence). The ends lost 0 bases at V and 4 bases at J; junction bases unmatched: 0. CDR3 residues: CASSLADRGTEAFF. The CDR3 DNA sequence: TGTGCCAGCAGCTTAGCGGACAGGGGCACTGAAGCTTTCTTT.

The V and J genes are TRBV6-2 or TRBV6-3 and TRBJ2-1, with 12 nucleotides matching TRBD2. Germline CDR1 and CDR2: MNHEY and SVGEGT. The ends lost 6 bases at V and 8 bases at J; junction bases unmatched: 8. The CDR3 loop spans 15 amino acids. CDR3 DNA sequence: TGTGCCAGCAGCGTCCTAGCGGGGGGGGGTGATGAGCAGTTCTTC. Translation: CASSVLAGGGDEQFF.

The genes are TRBV5-4 and TRBJ1-1; D is ambiguous. Trimming cost V 1 base and J 0 bases, with 10 bases left between them. Germline CDR1 and CDR2: SGHNT and YYREEE (reference sequence). The CDR3 extends over 15 amino acids. The CDR3 DNA sequence: TGTGCCAGCAGCTTGAGGGCGGGTATGAACACTGAAGCTTTCTTT. Its protein product is CASSLRAGMNTEAFF. The full variable domain, with the rest looked up from reference TRBV5-4 and TRBJ1-1, is ETGVTQSPTHLIKTRGQQVTLRCSSQSGHNTVSWYQQALGQGPQFIFQYYREEENGRGNFPPRFSGLQFPNYSSELNVNALELDDSALYLCASSLRAGMNTEAFFGQGTRLTVV.

The V call is TRBV7-2, the J call TRBJ2-1, with D possibly matching TRBD2 (7 bases). Trimming shortened V by 1 base and J by 4 bases, and 17 bases separated the two germline ends. Germline V gene lookup returns CDR1 SGHTA and CDR2 FQGNSA. CDR3 length: 17 residues. The CDR3 loop is CASSLGDRGGGYNEQFF. The CDR3 nucleotides read TGTGCCAGCAGCTTAGGAGATCGGGGAGGGGGGTACAATGAGCAGTTCTTC.

The chain employs TRBV19 and TRBJ2-1; no firm D call. The ends were cut back, 1 base at V and 0 bases at J, with 10 bases in the middle. The CDR3 runs to 16 residues. Germline CDR1 and CDR2: LNHDA and SQIVND (reference sequence). CDR3 sequence: CASSIVVGTSYNEQFF. The CDR3 nucleotides read TGTGCCAGTAGTATAGTGGTTGGCACCTCCTACAATGAGCAGTTCTTC. Combining the CDR3 with reference TRBV19 and TRBJ2-1 gives the whole variable domain DGGITQSPKYLFRKEGQNVTLSCEQNLNHDAMYWYRQDPGQGLRLIYYSQIVNDFQKGDIAEGYSVSREKKESFPLTVTSAQKNPTAFYLCASSIVVGTSYNEQFFGPGTRLTVL.

This chain joins TRBV6-5 and TRBJ1-1; tentatively, D is TRBD1 (5 bases). Trimming cost V 8 bases and J 5 bases, with 18 bases left between them. The CDR3 totals 14 residues. Germline values: CDR1 MNHEY, CDR2 SVGAGI. For the CDR3, the DNA is TGTGCCAGCGTCGTCGGGAGGGGAGTGACTGAAGCTTTCTTT. Translating gives CASVVGRGVTEAFF.

The chain combines TRBV10-3 with TRBJ1-6, with a tentative D call TRBD1 (6 bases). V lost 5 bases to trimming and J lost 2 bases, with 7 bases between them. Germline values: CDR1 ENHRY, CDR2 SYGVKD. CDR3 length: 14 residues. CDR3 in amino acids: CAISPGAYNSPLHF. The CDR3 nucleotides are TGTGCCATCAGTCCAGGGGCCTATAATTCACCCCTCCACTTT.

This rearrangement joins TRBV19 to TRBJ1-1, with a possible D match to TRBD1 (6 bases). CDR1 and CDR2 (germline): LNHDA, SQIVND (reference sequence). The V end lost 5 bases, the J end lost 4 bases, and 11 bases lay between the germline ends. The CDR3 runs to 13 residues. The CDR3 coding sequence is TGTGCCAGTAGTGGCAGGGGATTCACTGAAGCTTTCTTT. Translated: CASSGRGFTEAFF.

The chain uses TRBV4-3 and TRBJ1-6; tentative D call: TRBD1 (5 bases). V lost 4 bases, J lost 6 bases, and 16 bases lay in between. The germline V gene has CDR1 LGHNA and CDR2 YSLEER. The CDR3 spans 16 residues. The CDR3 region is CASSPRVRLSNSPLHF. In nucleotides, the CDR3 is TGCGCCAGCAGCCCCAGGGTCCGATTGAGTAATTCACCCCTCCACTTT.

The V call is TRBV18, the J call TRBJ2-2; TRBD2 might be the D (6 bases). CDR1 is KGHSH, CDR2 LQKENI, per germline. This CDR3 comprises 14 residues. The germline V and J ends were trimmed by 5 bases and 4 bases, with 11 bases remaining between them. CDR3 loop: CASSRDGSTGELFF. The CDR3, as DNA: TGTGCCAGCTCAAGGGACGGGAGCACCGGGGAGCTGTTTTTT.

This clone was counted between two and nine times. This CDR3 reads CASTAGGSYNEQFF. In DNA form, the CDR3 reads TGTGCCAGCACAGCGGGAGGATCCTACAATGAGCAGTTCTTC. This rearrangement joins TRBV6-6 to TRBJ2-1; 9 nucleotides align to TRBD2. Per the germline V gene, CDR1 is MNHNY and CDR2 is SVGAGI (reference sequence). With 7 bases clipped from V and 1 base from J, the junction kept 2 bases outside the gene matches. The length of the CDR3 is 14 residues.

The genes are TRBV27 and TRBJ1-2, with TRBD1 as a possible D gene (6 bases). The V and J ends lost 6 bases and 5 bases respectively, with 19 bases between them. The CDR3 runs to 15 residues. Germline loops: CDR1 MNHEY, CDR2 SMNVEV (reference sequence). CDR3 loop: CASSLSGTRVYGYTF. CDR3 sequence (DNA): TGTGCCAGCAGCCTTTCCGGGACACGGGTATATGGCTACACCTTC.

The chain joins TRBV10-3 to TRBJ2-5; 9 bases agree with TRBD1. The V gene's germline CDR1 is ENHRY and CDR2 SYGVKD. J gave up 5 bases and V 6 bases, and 13 bases lay outside the gene matches. CDR3 length equals 16 residues. The CDR3 protein is CAISSGTGSLGETQYF. CDR3 sequence (DNA): TGTGCCATCAGCTCCGGGACAGGGAGTTTAGGGGAGACCCAGTACTTC.

J is TRBJ1-4 and V is TRBV6-5; 8 bases line up with TRBD1. The germline V gene has CDR1 MNHEY and CDR2 SVGAGI. The CDR3 sequence is 15 residues long. Trimming at V came to 6 bases and at J to 8 bases, leaving 11 bases not matched to a gene. In nucleotides, the CDR3 is TGTGCCAGCAGGAGAACGGACAGGGTTTCGGAAAAACTGTTTTTT. Translation: CASRRTDRVSEKLFF.